These 13 T cell receptor beta chains came from one sample sequenced in a study of tumor and adjacent non-tumor tissue in lung cancer (dated by TCRdb to the late 2010s). Bulk unsorted tissue served as the source for RNA extraction, and RNA quality was assessed using a NanoDrop ND-1000 and an Agilent 2100. Libraries were made using multiplex PCR. TCRdb names Illumina HiSeq 2500 as the instrument used. TCRbeta libraries were constructed through three rounds of nested PCR with primers (Table S4) according to protocols modified from ARM-PCR. TCRdb itself trimmed the public reads at Q25 with fastp, ran MiXCR and retained productive beta chains. For every CDR3 protein sequence, its rows merge into one entry that carries the most common genes and DNA. For this sample there are under 150,000 distinct CDR3 sequences; 60% to 70% appear just once. The top ten hold around a sixth of the sample. Specimen: lung tumor tissue. These receptor sequences come from a man between 60 and 75 years old with small cell lung cancer.

This clonotype was seen only a few times. The final CDR3 position lacks the conserved phenylalanine or tryptophan, pointing to a likely read error. The chain has TRBV6-2 or TRBV6-3 and TRBJ2-5; D might be TRBD1 (5 bases). Trimming stripped 10 bases from V and 1 base from J, with 13 bases between. Germline V gene data show CDR1 as MNHEY and CDR2 as SVGEGT. The CDR3 contains 13 residues. Here the CDR3 reads CANRLPTQETQYL. The CDR3 nucleotides read TGTGCCAACAGGCTACCGACCCAAGAGACCCAGTACCTC.

Comment on this clonotype: This is likely a read error, given that the CDR3 carries no conserved phenylalanine or tryptophan at its end. J is TRBJ2-1 and V is TRBV11-2; D unclear. The CDR3 is made up of 13 amino acids. The germline gives CDR1 SGHAT, CDR2 FQNNGV. The CDR3 loop reads CANSLGQNNEQFL. CDR3 bases: TGTGCCAACAGCTTAGGGCAGAACAATGAGCAGTTCCTC.

V and J are TRBV29-1 and TRBJ2-4; D tentatively reads TRBD1 or TRBD2 (5 bases each). V was shortened by 6 bases and J by 6 bases, with 21 bases between the two germline ends. The CDR3 contains 15 residues. Germline assignment: CDR1 SQVTM and CDR2 ANQGSEA. CDR3 loop: CSVASGHATRNIQYF. The CDR3 bases are TGCAGCGTCGCGTCAGGACATGCTACTAGAAACATTCAGTACTTC.

The chain couples TRBV11-2 to TRBJ2-7, with D perhaps TRBD2 (7 bases). Germline CDR1 reads SGHAT; CDR2 reads FQNNGV. The CDR3 covers 13 residues. V lost 4 bases to trimming and J lost 6 bases, with 13 bases between them. CDR3 in DNA: TGTGCCAGCAGCTCGCCTAGGGGGGGCGAGCAGTACTTC. Amino acids: CASSSPRGGEQYF.

The chain uses TRBV7-6 and TRBJ2-3, with 11 positions matching TRBD2. Germline V CDR1 and CDR2: SGHVS, FNYEAQ. V dropped 7 bases and J dropped 3; count of bases not matched to a gene: 6. This CDR3 has 15 amino acids. The CDR3 DNA follows: TGTGCCAGCACCATAGCGGGAGGGCCGACAGATACGCAGTATTTT. Amino acid sequence: CASTIAGGPTDTQYF.

The gene calls are TRBV20-1 and TRBJ1-2; the D is unclear. Trimming cost V 0 bases and J 6 bases, with 14 bases left between them. The CDR3 covers 14 residues. In germline, CDR1 is DFQATT, CDR2 SNEGSKA (reference sequence). CDR3 loop: CSARDAVTGDGYTF. DNA of the CDR3: TGCAGTGCTAGAGATGCCGTTACTGGGGATGGCTACACCTTC.

This clonotype was counted many times. The chain has TRBV11-2 and TRBJ2-1, with a weak D call TRBD1 (5 bases). From germline, CDR1 is SGHAT and CDR2 FQNNGV. Trimming took 3 bases from V and 8 from J, leaving 23 bases between them. This CDR3 contains 17 residues. In DNA form, the CDR3 reads TGTGCCAGCAGCTTGGCCCCAGGGCACCTACCAAGGGATGAGCAGTTCTTC. Protein product: CASSLAPGHLPRDEQFF.

With respect to this clonotype: No conserved phenylalanine or tryptophan is present at the end of the CDR3, so a read error is the likely explanation. The rearrangement joins TRBV12-3 or TRBV12-4 to TRBJ1-5; maybe TRBD1 (5 bases). The CDR3 length is 13 residues. V lost 6 bases and J 2 bases, leaving 8 bases between the germline ends. CDR3 DNA: TGTGCCAGCAGGGAGACAGGCAATCAGCCCCAGCATTTA. Encoded protein: CASRETGNQPQHL.

This clonotype has only one observation. Written as DNA, the CDR3 is TGTGCAAACAGTGATTCAGGGGACTATCAGCCCCAGCATTTT. It yields the protein CANSDSGDYQPQHF. The chain recombines TRBV6-1 with TRBJ1-5; TRBD1 might be the D (6 bases). The CDR3 runs to 14 residues. The germline V gene encodes CDR1 MNHNS and CDR2 SASEGT.

Regarding this clonotype: An end of the junction differs from the germline gene, which may be a read error. The rearrangement joins TRBV6-1 to TRBJ2-7; D gene unclear. From germline, CDR1 is MNHNS and CDR2 SASEGT. The CDR3 is made up of 13 amino acids. For the CDR3, the DNA is TGTACCAGCAGTGAATTCGCGGTGGCAGAGAACCACTTC. It specifies CTSSEFAVAENHF.

The chain uses TRBV6-1 and TRBJ2-7; no firm D call. Trimming left V 6 bases short and J 7 bases short, with 13 bases between. From germline, CDR1 is MNHNS and CDR2 SASEGT. The CDR3 consists of 12 residues. The CDR3 coding sequence is TGTGCCAGCAGGGACGATGCCGGGGAGCAGTACTTC. This codes for CASRDDAGEQYF.

The chain uses TRBV29-1 and TRBJ1-2, with D possibly TRBD1 on 5 matching bases. CDR1 is SQVTM and CDR2 is ANQGSEA in the germline V gene. There are 12 residues in the CDR3. The CDR3 loop is CNAKGYNLGYTF. The CDR3 nucleotides are TGCAACGCCAAGGGGTACAACCTTGGCTACACCTTC.

With regard to this clonotype: The junction and the germline gene differ at one end; a read error may be behind it. This chain joins TRBV20-1 and TRBJ2-7, with TRBD2 identical over 7 bases. In germline, CDR1 is DFQATT, CDR2 SNEGSKA (reference sequence). This CDR3 spans 14 amino acids. The CDR3 DNA reads as TGCAGTGCTAGGCTGTCTAGCGGAACCTACGAGCATTACTTC. It is translated as CSARLSSGTYEHYF.